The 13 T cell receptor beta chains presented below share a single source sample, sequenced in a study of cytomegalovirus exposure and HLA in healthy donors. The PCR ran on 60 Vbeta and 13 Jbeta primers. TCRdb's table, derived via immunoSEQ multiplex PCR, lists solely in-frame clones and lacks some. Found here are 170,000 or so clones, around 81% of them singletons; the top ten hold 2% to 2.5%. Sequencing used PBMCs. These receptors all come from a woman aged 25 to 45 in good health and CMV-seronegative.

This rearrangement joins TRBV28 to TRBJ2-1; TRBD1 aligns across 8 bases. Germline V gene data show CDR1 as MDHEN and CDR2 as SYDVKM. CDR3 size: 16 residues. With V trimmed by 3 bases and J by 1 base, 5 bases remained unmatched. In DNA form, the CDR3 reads TGTGCCAGCAGTTTTGGACAGGGTCAATCCTACAATGAGCAGTTCTTC. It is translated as CASSFGQGQSYNEQFF.

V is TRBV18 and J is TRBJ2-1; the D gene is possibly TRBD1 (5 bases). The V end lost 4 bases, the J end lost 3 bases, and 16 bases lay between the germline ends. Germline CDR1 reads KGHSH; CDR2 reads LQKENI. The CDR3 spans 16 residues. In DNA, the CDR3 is TGTGCCAGCTCACTACTCAAGGGGAATGGCTACAATGAGCAGTTCTTC. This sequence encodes CASSLLKGNGYNEQFF.

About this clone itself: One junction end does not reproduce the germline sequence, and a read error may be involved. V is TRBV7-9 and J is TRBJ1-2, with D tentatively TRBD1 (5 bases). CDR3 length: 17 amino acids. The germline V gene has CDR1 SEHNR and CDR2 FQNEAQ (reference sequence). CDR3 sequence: CSSSPLPTPQGTYGYTF. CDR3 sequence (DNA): TGTTCCAGCAGCCCGCTCCCTACCCCTCAGGGAACCTATGGCTACACCTTC.

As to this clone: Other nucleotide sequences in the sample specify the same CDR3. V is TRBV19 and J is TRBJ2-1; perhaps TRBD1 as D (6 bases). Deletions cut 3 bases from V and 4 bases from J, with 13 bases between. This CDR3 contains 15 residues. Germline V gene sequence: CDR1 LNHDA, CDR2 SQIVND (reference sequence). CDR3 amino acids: CASSIGQGSYNEQFF. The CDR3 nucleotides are TGTGCCAGTAGTATTGGCCAGGGGTCGTACAATGAGCAGTTCTTC.

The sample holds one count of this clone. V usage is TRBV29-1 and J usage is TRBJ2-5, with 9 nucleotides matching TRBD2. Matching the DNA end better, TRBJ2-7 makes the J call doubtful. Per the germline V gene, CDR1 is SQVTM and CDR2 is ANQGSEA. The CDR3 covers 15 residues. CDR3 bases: TGCAGCGTTGAAGTGAGGGCTAGCGGGACCTACGAGCAGTACTTC. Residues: CSVEVRASGTYEQYF.

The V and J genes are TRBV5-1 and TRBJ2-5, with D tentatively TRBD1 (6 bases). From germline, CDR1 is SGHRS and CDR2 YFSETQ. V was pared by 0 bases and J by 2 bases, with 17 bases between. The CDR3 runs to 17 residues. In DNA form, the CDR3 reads TGCGCCAGCAGCTTGGCAGGCCCACGGGACAAGCAAGAGACCCAGTACTTC. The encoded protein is CASSLAGPRDKQETQYF.

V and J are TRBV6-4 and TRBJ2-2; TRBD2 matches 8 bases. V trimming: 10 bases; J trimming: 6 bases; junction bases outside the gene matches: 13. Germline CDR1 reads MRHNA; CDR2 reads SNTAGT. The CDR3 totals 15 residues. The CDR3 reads CANATLAGSSGELFF. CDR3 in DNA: TGTGCCAACGCAACCTTAGCGGGATCCTCCGGGGAGCTGTTTTTT.

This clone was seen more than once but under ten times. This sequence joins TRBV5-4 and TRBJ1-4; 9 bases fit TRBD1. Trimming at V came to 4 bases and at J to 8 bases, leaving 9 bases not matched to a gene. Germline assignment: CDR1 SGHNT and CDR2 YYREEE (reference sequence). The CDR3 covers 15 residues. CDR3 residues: CASSTPTGGEEKLFF. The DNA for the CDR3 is TGTGCCAGCAGCACTCCGACAGGGGGAGAGGAAAAACTGTTTTTT.

The CDR3 reads CASSHRQGSADTQYF. As DNA, the CDR3 is TGTGCCAGCAGTCACCGGCAGGGGAGCGCAGATACGCAGTATTTT. The chain links TRBV27 to TRBJ2-3; D perhaps matches TRBD1 (6 bases). The germline V gene has CDR1 MNHEY and CDR2 SMNVEV (reference sequence). This CDR3 has 15 residues. V shed 5 bases and J shed 4 bases, with 16 bases lying between them.

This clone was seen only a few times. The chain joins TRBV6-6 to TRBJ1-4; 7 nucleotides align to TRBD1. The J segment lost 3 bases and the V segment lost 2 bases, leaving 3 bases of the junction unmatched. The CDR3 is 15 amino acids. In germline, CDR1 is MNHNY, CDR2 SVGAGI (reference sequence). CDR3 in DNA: TGTGCCAGCAGTTACCTGGGACAGTCTAATGAAAAACTGTTTTTT. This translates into CASSYLGQSNEKLFF.

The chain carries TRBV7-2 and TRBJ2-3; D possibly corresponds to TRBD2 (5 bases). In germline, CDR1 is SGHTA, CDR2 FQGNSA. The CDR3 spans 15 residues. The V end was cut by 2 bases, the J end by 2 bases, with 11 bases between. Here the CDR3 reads CASSLSPGSTDTQYF. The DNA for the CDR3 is TGTGCCAGCAGCTTATCCCCGGGGTCCACAGATACGCAGTATTTT.

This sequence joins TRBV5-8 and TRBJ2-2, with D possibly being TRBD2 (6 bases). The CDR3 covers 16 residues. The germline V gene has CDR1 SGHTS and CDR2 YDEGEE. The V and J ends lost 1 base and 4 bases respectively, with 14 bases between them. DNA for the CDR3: TGTGCCAGCAGCTTGTCGAATAGCGGTACCACCGGGGAGCTGTTTTTT. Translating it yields CASSLSNSGTTGELFF.

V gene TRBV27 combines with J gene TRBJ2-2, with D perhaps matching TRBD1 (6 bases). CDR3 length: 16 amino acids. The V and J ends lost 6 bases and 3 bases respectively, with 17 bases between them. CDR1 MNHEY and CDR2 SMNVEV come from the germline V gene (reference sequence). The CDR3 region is CASSPTRDTYTGELFF. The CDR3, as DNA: TGTGCCAGCAGCCCAACAAGGGACACGTACACCGGGGAGCTGTTTTTT.